The text below deals with one T cell receptor beta chain. The entry originates in a study of blood T cell repertoires in COVID-19. Libraries were prepared by immunoSEQ multiplex PCR; TCRdb keeps only in-frame clonotypes and omits some of them. Seen here are about 240,000 clones, roughly 80% observed once, and the top ten hold about 9.5%. V was pared by 5 bases and J by 2 bases, with 18 bases between. This CDR3 is built from 16 residues. CDR1 is SQVTM, CDR2 ANQGSEA, per germline. Sequenced: peripheral blood. The chain links TRBV29-1 to TRBJ1-4, with a possible D match to TRBD1 (6 bases). The TCR sequence derives from a woman of 80 years or more with acute or convalescent COVID-19. CDR3 DNA: TGCAGCGTTTCCGGCACAGGGAGGGGTACTAATGAAAAACTGTTTTTT. Protein product: CSVSGTGRGTNEKLFF.